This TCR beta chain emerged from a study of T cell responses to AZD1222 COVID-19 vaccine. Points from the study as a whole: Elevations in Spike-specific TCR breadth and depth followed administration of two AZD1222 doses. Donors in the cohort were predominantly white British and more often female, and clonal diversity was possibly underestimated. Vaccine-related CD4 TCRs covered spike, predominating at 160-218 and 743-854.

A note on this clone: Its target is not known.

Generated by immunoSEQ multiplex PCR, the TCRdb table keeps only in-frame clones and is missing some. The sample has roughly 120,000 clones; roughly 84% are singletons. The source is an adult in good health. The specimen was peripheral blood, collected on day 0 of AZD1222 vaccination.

The CDR3 DNA follows: TGTGCCAGCAGTGACTCGATTGCCGTCCGGGACAGTCGCACAGATACGCAGTATTTT. As protein: CASSDSIAVRDSRTDTQYF. This chain joins TRBV6-4 and TRBJ2-3; TRBD1 aligns across 7 bases. Per germline, CDR1 MRHNA and CDR2 SNTAGT. V lost 0 bases, J lost 1 base, and 13 bases stayed unmatched. The length of the CDR3 is 19 residues.